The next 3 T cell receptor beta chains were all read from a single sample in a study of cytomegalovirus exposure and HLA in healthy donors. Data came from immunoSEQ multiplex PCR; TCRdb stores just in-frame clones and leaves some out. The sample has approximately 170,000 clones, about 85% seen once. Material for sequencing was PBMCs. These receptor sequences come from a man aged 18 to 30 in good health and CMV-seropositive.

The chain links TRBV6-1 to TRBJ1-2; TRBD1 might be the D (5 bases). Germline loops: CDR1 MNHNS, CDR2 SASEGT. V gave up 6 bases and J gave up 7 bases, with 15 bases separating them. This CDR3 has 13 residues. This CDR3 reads CASREQELAGYTF. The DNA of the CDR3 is TGTGCCAGCAGGGAACAGGAGCTAGCTGGCTACACCTTC.

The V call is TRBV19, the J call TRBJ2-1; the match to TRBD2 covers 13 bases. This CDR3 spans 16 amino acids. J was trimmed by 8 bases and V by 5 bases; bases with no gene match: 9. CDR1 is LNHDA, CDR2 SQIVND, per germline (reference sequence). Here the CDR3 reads CASSAAGLAGLDEQFF. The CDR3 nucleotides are TGTGCCAGTAGTGCTGCGGGACTAGCGGGACTGGATGAGCAGTTCTTC. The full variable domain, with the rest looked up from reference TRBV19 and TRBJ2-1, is DGGITQSPKYLFRKEGQNVTLSCEQNLNHDAMYWYRQDPGQGLRLIYYSQIVNDFQKGDIAEGYSVSREKKESFPLTVTSAQKNPTAFYLCASSAAGLAGLDEQFFGPGTRLTVL.

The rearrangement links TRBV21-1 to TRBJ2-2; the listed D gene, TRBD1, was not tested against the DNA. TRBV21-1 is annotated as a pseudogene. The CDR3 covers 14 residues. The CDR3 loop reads CASGAAENTGELFF. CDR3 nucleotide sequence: TGTGCCAGCGGGGCGGCAGAGAACACCGGGGAGCTGTTTTTT.